This passage covers 7 T cell receptor beta chains from one sample sequenced in a study of OX40 agonist ivuxolimab in advanced cancers. Assay: immunoSEQ multiplex PCR; the TCRdb copy retains only in-frame clones and omits some. The data contain roughly 57,000 clones, around 80% of them singletons. This specimen was CD4+ or CD8+ T cells sorted from blood, taken in a trial of the OX40 agonist ivuxolimab. These receptor sequences come from an adult with an advanced solid tumor such as melanoma, head and neck, liver or kidney cancer.

This clone was observed a single time. The genes are TRBV6-1 and TRBJ1-1, with D hard to call. V lost 10 bases to trimming and J lost 2 bases, with 14 bases between them. The CDR3 extends over 13 amino acids. Germline V gene lookup returns CDR1 MNHNS and CDR2 SASEGT. DNA of the CDR3: TGTGCCACCCGGTGGACGGCCAACACTGAAGCTTTCTTT. This gives the protein CATRWTANTEAFF.

Written as DNA, the CDR3 is TGTGCCAGCAGCGGGGACAGGGGTTCCTACGAGCAGTACTTC. Encoded protein: CASSGDRGSYEQYF. The chain recombines TRBV9 with TRBJ2-7, with TRBD1 matching over 10 bases. Germline V gene lookup returns CDR1 SGDLS and CDR2 YYNGEE. This CDR3 is 14 amino acids long. J gave up 1 base and V 3 bases, and 1 base lay outside the gene matches.

V is TRBV6-5 and J is TRBJ2-2; TRBD1 matches 7 bases. The CDR3 covers 14 residues. Trimming removed 6 bases from V and 5 bases from J; junction bases left unmatched: 6. Germline CDR1 reads MNHEY; CDR2 reads SVGAGI. This CDR3 reads CASRRQGLTGELFF. The CDR3 DNA reads as TGTGCCAGCAGAAGACAGGGTTTAACCGGGGAGCTGTTTTTT.

The V call is TRBV5-5, the J call TRBJ2-7; D is possibly TRBD1 (6 bases). Germline V gives CDR1 SGHKS, CDR2 YYEKEE (reference sequence). The CDR3 covers 13 residues. Trimming removed 5 bases at V and 5 bases at J, with 14 bases between. In DNA form, the CDR3 reads TGTGCCAGCAGTGGACAGATCCACCACGAGCAGTACTTC. Residues: CASSGQIHHEQYF.

This clone was recorded a few times. V and J are TRBV6-5 and TRBJ1-6; D is ambiguous. This CDR3 contains 15 residues. The V gene lost 0 bases and the J gene lost 8 bases, with 11 bases spanning the gap. The germline CDR1 and CDR2 sequences are MNHEY and SVGAGI. The CDR3 DNA is TGTGCCAGCAGTTACTCGAGGGAAATTGATTCACCCCTCCACTTT. This encodes CASSYSREIDSPLHF.

This chain joins TRBV6-1 and TRBJ2-2; 13 bases are a match to TRBD2. The CDR3 loop spans 16 amino acids. In germline, CDR1 is MNHNS, CDR2 SASEGT. J was trimmed by 6 bases and V by 4 bases; bases with no gene match: 5. As DNA, the CDR3 is TGTGCCAGCAGTGCACAACTAGCGGGGGGGGCCGGGGAGCTGTTTTTT. The encoded protein is CASSAQLAGGAGELFF.

A word on this clone: Distinct nucleotide sequences in the sample also encode this CDR3. This sequence joins TRBV4-1 and TRBJ1-2; D uncertain. The germline V and J ends were trimmed by 4 bases and 0 bases, with 15 bases remaining between them. The CDR3 length is 16 residues. The germline V gene has CDR1 MGHRA and CDR2 YSYEKL. CDR3 sequence reads: CASSPAPPDPNYGYTF. DNA of the CDR3: TGCGCCAGCAGCCCCGCTCCCCCGGACCCTAACTATGGCTACACCTTC.